This T cell receptor beta chain was recovered during a study of Ad26.COV2.S vaccination and SARS-CoV-2 variants. This CDR3 spans 13 amino acids. V shed 11 bases and J 2 bases; nucleotides not matched to a gene: 6. Germline lookup yields CDR1 SNHLY and CDR2 FYNNEI. Using immunoSEQ multiplex PCR, the repertoire was profiled, and TCRdb retains in-frame clones only, with some absent. The sample has 400,000 to 500,000 clones; 75% to 90% are singletons. Treatment meaning: approximately 18 received Ad26.COV2.S at low or high dose, single or two shots; roughly 5 received placebo; per-sample allocation not given. The samples date from day 63 after the first vaccine or placebo injection.

Sequencing was performed on peripheral blood, taken in a trial of Ad26.COV2.S vaccine versus placebo. The chain recombines TRBV2 with TRBJ2-5; 9 nucleotides line up with TRBD1. The clonotype comes from a person aged 18-65 years who received the Ad26.COV2.S COVID-19 vaccine or a placebo. The CDR3 loop is CAGSGTGQETQYF. DNA for the CDR3: TGTGCCGGGAGCGGGACAGGGCAAGAGACCCAGTACTTC.